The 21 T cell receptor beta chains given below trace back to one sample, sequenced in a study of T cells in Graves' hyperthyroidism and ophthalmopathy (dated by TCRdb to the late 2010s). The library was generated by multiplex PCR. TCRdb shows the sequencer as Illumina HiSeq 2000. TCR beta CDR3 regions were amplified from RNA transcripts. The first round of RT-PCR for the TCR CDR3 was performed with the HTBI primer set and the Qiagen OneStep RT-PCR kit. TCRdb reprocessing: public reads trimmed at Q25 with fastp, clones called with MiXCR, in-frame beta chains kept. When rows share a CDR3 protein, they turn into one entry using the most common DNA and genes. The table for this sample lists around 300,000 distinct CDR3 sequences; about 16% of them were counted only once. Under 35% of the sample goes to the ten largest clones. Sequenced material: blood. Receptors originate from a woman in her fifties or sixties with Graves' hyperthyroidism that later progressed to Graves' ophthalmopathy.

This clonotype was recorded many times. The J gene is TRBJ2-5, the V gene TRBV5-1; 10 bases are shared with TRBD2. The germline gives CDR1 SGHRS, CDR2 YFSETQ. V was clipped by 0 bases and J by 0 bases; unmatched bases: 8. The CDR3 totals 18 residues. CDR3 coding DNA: TGCGCCAGCAGCTTGGGGGCTAGCGGGAGTGTGTACCAAGAGACCCAGTACTTC. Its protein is CASSLGASGSVYQETQYF.

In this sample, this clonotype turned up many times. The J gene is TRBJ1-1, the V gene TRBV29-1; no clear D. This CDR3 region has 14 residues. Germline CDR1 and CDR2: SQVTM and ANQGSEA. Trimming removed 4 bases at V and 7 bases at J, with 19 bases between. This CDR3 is CSVANRGSHSEAFF. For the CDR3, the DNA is TGCAGCGTTGCCAACAGAGGGTCCCACAGTGAAGCTTTCTTT.

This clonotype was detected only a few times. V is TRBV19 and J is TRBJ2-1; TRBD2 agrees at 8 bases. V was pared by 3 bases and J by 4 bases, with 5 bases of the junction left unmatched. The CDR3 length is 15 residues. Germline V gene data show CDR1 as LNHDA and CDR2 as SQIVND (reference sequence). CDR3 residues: CASSITTSVYNEQFF. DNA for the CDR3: TGTGCCAGTAGTATTACGACTAGCGTTTACAATGAGCAGTTCTTC.

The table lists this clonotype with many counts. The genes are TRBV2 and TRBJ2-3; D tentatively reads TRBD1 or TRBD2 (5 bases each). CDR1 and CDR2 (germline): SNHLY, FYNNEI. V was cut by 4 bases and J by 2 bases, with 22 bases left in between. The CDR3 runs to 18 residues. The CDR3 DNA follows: TGTGCCAGCAGTGCGAATCGGGACCCCTTGCGGGCCACAGATACGCAGTATTTT. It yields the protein CASSANRDPLRATDTQYF.

CDR3 in DNA: TGTGCCAGCTCCGGGACTAGCGGGCCTGGCGGCCACAATGAGCAGTTCTTC. Protein product: CASSGTSGPGGHNEQFF. The V call is TRBV13, the J call TRBJ2-1; 12 nucleotides match TRBD2. The germline gives CDR1 PRHDT, CDR2 FYEKMQ (reference sequence). The CDR3 extends over 17 amino acids. With 8 bases clipped from V and 5 bases from J, the junction kept 13 bases outside the gene matches.

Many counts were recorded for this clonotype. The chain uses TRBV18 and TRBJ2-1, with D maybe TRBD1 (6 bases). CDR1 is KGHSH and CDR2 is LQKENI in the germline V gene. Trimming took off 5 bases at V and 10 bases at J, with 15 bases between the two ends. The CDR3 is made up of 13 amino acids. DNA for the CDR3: TGTGCCAGCTCAAGGGGGTGGCCGATGGAGCAGTTCTTC. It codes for CASSRGWPMEQFF.

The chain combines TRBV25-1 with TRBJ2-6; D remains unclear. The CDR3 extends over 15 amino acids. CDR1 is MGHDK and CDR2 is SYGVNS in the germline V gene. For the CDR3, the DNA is TGTGCTGTCGGCGATCTTACCTCTGGGGCCAACGTCCTGACTTTC. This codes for CAVGDLTSGANVLTF.

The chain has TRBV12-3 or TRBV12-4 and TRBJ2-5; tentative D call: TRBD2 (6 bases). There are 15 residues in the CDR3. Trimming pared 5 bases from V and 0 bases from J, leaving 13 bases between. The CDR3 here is CASSRDSPYQETQYF. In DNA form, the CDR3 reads TGTGCCAGCAGTCGGGACTCTCCGTACCAAGAGACCCAGTACTTC.

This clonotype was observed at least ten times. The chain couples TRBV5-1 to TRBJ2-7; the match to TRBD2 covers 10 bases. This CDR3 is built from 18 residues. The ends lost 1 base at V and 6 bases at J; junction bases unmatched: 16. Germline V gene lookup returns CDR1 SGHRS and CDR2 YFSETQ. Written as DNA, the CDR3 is TGCGCCAGCAGCTTGCTACGGGGATCTAGCGGGAGACCGGGCGAGCAGTACTTC. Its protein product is CASSLLRGSSGRPGEQYF. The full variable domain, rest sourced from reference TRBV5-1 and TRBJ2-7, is KAGVTQTPRYLIKTRGQQVTLSCSPISGHRSVSWYQQTPGQGLQFLFEYFSETQRNKGNFPGRFSGRQFSNSRSEMNVSTLELGDSALYLCASSLLRGSSGRPGEQYFGPGTRLTVT.

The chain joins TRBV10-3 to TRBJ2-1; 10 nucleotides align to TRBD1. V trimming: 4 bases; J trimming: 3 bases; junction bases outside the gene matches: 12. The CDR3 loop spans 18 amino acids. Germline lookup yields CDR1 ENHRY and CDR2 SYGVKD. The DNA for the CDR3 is TGTGCCATCAGTGTGGGACAGGGGCTAGGCTACAACTACAATGAGCAGTTCTTC. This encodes CAISVGQGLGYNYNEQFF.

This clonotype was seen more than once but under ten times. The CDR3 loop is CASSPSSGRPTYEQYF. In DNA, the CDR3 is TGTGCCAGCAGCCCATCCAGCGGGAGGCCCACCTACGAGCAGTACTTC. The chain joins TRBV4-2 to TRBJ2-7; 9 bases match TRBD2. CDR1 LGHNA and CDR2 YNFKEQ come from the germline V gene. The CDR3 runs 16 residues. The J segment lost 2 bases and the V segment lost 4 bases, leaving 9 bases of the junction unmatched.

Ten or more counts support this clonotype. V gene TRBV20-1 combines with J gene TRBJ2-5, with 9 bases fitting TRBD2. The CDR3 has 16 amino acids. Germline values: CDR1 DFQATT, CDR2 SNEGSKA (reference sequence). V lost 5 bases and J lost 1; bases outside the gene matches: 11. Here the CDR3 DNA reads TGCAGTGCTCCATCCGGCGGGAGGGGTGGCCAAGAGACCCAGTACTTC. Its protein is CSAPSGGRGGQETQYF.

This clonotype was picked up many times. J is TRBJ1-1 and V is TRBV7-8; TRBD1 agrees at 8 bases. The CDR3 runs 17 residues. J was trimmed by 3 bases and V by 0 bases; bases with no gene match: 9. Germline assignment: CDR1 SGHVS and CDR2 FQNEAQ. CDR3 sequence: CASSLADRGTYDTEAFF. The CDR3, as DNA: TGTGCCAGCAGCTTAGCTGACAGGGGTACTTATGACACTGAAGCTTTCTTT.

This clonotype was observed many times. As DNA, the CDR3 is TGTGCCTGGAGTCCTAGACAGGTCCACCAGCCCCAGCATTTT. Encoded protein: CAWSPRQVHQPQHF. The chain is built from TRBV30 and TRBJ1-5; TRBD1 is a possible D gene (6 bases). The CDR3 is 14 amino acids. The germline V gene has CDR1 GTSNPN and CDR2 SVGIG (reference sequence). The V and J ends lost 2 bases and 7 bases respectively, with 15 bases between them.

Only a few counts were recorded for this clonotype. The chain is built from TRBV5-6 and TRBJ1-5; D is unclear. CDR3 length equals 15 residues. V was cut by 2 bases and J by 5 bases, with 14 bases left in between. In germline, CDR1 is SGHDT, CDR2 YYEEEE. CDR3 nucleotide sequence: TGTGCCAGCAGCTTAGGTGTCGGATGGGATCAGCCCCAGCATTTT. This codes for CASSLGVGWDQPQHF.

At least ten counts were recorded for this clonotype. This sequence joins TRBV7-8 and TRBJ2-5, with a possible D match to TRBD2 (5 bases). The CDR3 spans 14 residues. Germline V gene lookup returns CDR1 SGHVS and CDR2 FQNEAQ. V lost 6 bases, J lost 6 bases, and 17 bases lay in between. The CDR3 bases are TGTGCCAGCAGTGGTTTACGGGGAGCGAAGACCCAGTACTTC. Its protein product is CASSGLRGAKTQYF.

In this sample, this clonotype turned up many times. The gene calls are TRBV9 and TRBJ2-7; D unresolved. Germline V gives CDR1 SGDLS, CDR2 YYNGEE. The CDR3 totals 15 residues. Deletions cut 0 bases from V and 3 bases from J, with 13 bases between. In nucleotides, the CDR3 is TGTGCCAGCAGCGTAGCAGCTGATCCTTACTACGAGCAGTACTTC. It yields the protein CASSVAADPYYEQYF.

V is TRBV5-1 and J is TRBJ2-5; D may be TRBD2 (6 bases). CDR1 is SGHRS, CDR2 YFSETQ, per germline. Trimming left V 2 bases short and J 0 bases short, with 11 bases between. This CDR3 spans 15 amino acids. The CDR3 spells CASSFGLRNQETQYF. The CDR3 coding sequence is TGCGCCAGCAGCTTTGGACTAAGGAACCAAGAGACCCAGTACTTC.

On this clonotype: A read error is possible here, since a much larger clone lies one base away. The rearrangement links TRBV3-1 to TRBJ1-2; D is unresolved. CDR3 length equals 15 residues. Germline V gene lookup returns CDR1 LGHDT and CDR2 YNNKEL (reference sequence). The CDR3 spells CASSRGLIYNHGYTF. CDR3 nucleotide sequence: TGTGCCAGCAGCCGCGGACTGATTTATAACCATGGCTACACCTTC.

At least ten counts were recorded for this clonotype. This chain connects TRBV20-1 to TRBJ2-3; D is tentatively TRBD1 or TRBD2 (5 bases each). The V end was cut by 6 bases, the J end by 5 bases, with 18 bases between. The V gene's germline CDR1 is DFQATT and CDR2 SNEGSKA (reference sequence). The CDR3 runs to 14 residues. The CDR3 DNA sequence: TGCAGTGCCACCGGGACGCGCCGAGGAGATACGCAGTATTTT. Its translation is CSATGTRRGDTQYF.

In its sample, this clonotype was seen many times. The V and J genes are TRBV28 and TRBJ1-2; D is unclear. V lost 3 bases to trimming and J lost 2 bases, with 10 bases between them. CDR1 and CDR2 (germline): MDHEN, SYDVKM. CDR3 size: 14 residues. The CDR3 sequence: CASSFRTANYGYTF. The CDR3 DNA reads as TGTGCCAGCAGTTTCAGGACTGCCAACTATGGCTACACCTTC.